These T cell receptor beta chains were read from a single sample in a study of T cell responses to AZD1222 COVID-19 vaccine. Clones were sequenced by immunoSEQ multiplex PCR, and TCRdb holds only the in-frame ones, with some missing. The repertoire holds 60,000 to 65,000 clones, with around 83% as singletons. Material: peripheral blood, obtained on day 0 of AZD1222 vaccination. The receptors stem from an adult in good health. Both conserved end residues are part of each CDR3. The D gene is left open where the match is weak. Not all rows give a size; the values are once, few, many and, for expanded clones, a class.

J gene,D gene,V gene,clone size,CDR3 DNA,CDR3 protein
TRBJ1-5,TRBD1,TRBV5-5,NA,TGTGCCAGCAGCAAGGGACAGGATAGCAATCAGCCCCAGCATTTT,CASSKGQDSNQPQHF
TRBJ2-2,NA,TRBV2,once,TGTGCCAGCAGCCCCGGGCCAAACACCGGGGAGCTGTTTTTT,CASSPGPNTGELFF
TRBJ1-1,TRBD1,TRBV6-5,NA,TGTGCCAGCTTGGGGACAGGTGATGAAGCTTTCTTT,CASLGTGDEAFF
TRBJ1-3,NA,TRBV28,NA,TGTGCCAGCAGTTTAAGCAACTCTGGAAACACCATATATTTT,CASSLSNSGNTIYF
TRBJ2-5,NA,TRBV4-3,NA,TGCGCCAGCAGTCAAGAGACCCAGTACTTC,CASSQETQYF
TRBJ1-1,NA,TRBV4-1,NA,TGCGCCAGCAGCCAGATCCAGACGAACACTGAAGCTTTCTTT,CASSQIQTNTEAFF
TRBJ1-2,NA,TRBV25-1,once,TGTGCCAGCAGTGAATATAGGCAGGGAGGAGGCTACACCTTC,CASSEYRQGGGYTF
TRBJ2-5,TRBD2,TRBV7-2,NA,TGTGCCAGCAGCTTATCTAGCGGGGGGGTTGAGACCCAGTACTTC,CASSLSSGGVETQYF
TRBJ2-7,NA,TRBV4-1,NA,TGCGCCAGCAGCCTCGTGGGACCCTCCTACGAGCAGTACTTC,CASSLVGPSYEQYF
TRBJ2-3,TRBD2,TRBV11-3,NA,TGTGCCAGCAGCTCGGGACTAGCGGGGACAGATACGCAGTATTTT,CASSSGLAGTDTQYF
TRBJ2-7,NA,TRBV12-3/TRBV12-4,NA,TGTGCCAGCAGTTTAGGGGGCTCCTACGAGCAGTACTTC,CASSLGGSYEQYF
TRBJ1-5,NA,TRBV15,NA,TGTGCCACCAGCTACTTCCTTAGCAATCAGCCCCAGCATTTT,CATSYFLSNQPQHF
TRBJ2-5,TRBD2,TRBV7-2,NA,TGTGCCAGCAGCTCCCTGGCGGGGGGTGAGACCCAGTACTTC,CASSSLAGGETQYF
TRBJ2-7,TRBD1,TRBV4-1,NA,TGCGCCAGCAGCCCGACAGGGGGTATCTACGAGCAGTACTTC,CASSPTGGIYEQYF
TRBJ1-2,NA,TRBV2,NA,TGTGCCAGCAGGAAAACAGGTCGGAGCTACACCTTC,CASRKTGRSYTF
TRBJ1-2,NA,TRBV23-1,NA,TGCGCCAGCAGTCAGCCGGGGGGTAGTGACATGGGAGGCTACACCTTC,CASSQPGGSDMGGYTF